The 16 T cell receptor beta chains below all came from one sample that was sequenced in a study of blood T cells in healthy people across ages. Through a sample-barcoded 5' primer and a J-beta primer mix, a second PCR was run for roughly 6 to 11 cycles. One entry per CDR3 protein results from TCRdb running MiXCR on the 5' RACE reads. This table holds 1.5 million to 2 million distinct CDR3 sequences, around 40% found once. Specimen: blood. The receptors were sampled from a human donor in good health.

The CDR3 DNA reads as TGCAGCGTTCGTAGTCCATTCGGGACAGGCTCCTACAATGAGCAGTTCTTC. It is translated as CSVRSPFGTGSYNEQFF. The V gene is TRBV29-1, the J gene TRBJ2-1; TRBD1 matches at 8 bases. Trimming cost V 5 bases and J 0 bases; bases outside gene matches: 12. Germline V CDR1 and CDR2: SQVTM, ANQGSEA. This CDR3 has 17 amino acids.

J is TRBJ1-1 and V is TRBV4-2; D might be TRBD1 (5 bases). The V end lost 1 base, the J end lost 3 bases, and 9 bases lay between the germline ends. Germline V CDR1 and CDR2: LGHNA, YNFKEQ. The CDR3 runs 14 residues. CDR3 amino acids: CASSQGLGDTEAFF. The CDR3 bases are TGTGCCAGCAGCCAAGGTCTGGGGGACACTGAAGCTTTCTTT.

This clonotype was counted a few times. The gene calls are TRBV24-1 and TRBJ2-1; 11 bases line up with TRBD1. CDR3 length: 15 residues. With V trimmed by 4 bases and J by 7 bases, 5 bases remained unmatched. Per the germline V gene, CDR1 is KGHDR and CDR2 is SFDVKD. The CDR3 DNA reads TGTGCCACCAGTGACCCCGGACAGGGGGCAAATGAGCAGTTCTTC. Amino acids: CATSDPGQGANEQFF.

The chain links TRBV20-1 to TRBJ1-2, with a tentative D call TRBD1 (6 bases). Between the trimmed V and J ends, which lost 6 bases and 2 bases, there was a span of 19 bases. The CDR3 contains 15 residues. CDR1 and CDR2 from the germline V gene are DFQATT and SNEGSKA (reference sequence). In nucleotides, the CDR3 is TGCAGTGCCCTTGCGAGGGGAGGGGGGAACTATGGCTACACCTTC. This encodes CSALARGGGNYGYTF.

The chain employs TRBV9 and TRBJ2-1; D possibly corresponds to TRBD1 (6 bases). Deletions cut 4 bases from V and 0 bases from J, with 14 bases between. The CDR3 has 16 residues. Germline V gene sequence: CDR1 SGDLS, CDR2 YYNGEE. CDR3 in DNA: TGTGCCAGCAGCCCGAGGGACATTTACTCCTACAATGAGCAGTTCTTC. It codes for CASSPRDIYSYNEQFF.

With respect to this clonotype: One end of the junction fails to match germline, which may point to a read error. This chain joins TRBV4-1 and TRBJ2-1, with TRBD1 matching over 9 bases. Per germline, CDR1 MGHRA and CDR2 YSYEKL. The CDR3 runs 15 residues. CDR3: CASNQMGQGYNEQFF. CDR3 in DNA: TGCGCCAGCAACCAAATGGGACAGGGCTACAATGAGCAGTTCTTC.

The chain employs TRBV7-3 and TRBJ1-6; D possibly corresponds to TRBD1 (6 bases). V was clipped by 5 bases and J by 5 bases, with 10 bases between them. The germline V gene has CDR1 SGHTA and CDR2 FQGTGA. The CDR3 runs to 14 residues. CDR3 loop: CASSHGQNNSPLHF. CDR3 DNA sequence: TGTGCCAGCAGCCACGGACAGAATAATTCACCCCTCCACTTT.

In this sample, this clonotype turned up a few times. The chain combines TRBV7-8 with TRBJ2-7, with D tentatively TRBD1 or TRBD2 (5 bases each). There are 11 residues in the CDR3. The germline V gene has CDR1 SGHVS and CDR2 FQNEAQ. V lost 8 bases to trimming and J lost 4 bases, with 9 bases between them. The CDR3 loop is CASGDLYEQYF. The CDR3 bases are TGTGCCAGCGGGGACCTTTACGAGCAGTACTTC.

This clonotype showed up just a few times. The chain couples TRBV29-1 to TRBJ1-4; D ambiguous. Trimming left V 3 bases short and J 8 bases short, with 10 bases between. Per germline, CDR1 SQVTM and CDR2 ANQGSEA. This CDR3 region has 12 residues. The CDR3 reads CSVEDPGEKLFF. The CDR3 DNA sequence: TGCAGCGTTGAGGACCCTGGGGAAAAACTGTTTTTT.

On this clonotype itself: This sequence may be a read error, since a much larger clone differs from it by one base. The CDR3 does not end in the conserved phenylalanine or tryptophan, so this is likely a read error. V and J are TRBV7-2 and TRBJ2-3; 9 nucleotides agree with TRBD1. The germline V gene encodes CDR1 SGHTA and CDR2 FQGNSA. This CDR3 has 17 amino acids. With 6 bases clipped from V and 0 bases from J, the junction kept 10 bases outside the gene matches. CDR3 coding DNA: TGTGCCAGCAGTCGGGGACAGGGTTTATCTAGCACAGATACGCAGTATCTT. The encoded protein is CASSRGQGLSSTDTQYL.

The CDR3 bases are TGTGCCAGCAGCGCGGGACTAGCTCGAGAGACCCAGTACTTC. Residues: CASSAGLARETQYF. The chain uses TRBV7-2 and TRBJ2-5, with 9 bases fitting TRBD2. Trimming took 5 bases from V and 4 from J; bases not matched to a gene: 5. Germline CDR1 reads SGHTA; CDR2 reads FQGNSA. The CDR3 runs 14 residues.

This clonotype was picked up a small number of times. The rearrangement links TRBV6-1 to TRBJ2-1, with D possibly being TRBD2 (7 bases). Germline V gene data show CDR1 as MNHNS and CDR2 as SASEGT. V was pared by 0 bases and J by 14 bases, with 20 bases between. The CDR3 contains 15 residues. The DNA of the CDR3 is TGTGCCAGCAGTGAAGCCCTAGGGGGGGCCTTTTCAGAGTTCTTC. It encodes CASSEALGGAFSEFF.

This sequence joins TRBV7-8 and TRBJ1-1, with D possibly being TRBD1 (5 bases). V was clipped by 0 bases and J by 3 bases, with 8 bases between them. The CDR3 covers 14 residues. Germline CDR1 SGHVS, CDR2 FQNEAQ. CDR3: CASSLAQVYTEAFF. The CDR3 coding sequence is TGTGCCAGCAGCTTAGCACAGGTTTACACTGAAGCTTTCTTT.

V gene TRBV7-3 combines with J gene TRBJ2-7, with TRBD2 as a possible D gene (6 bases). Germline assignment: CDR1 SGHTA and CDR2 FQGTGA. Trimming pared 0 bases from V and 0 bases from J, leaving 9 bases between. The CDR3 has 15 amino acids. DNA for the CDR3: TGTGCCAGCAGCTTAACGGCGGGGACCTCCTACGAGCAGTACTTC. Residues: CASSLTAGTSYEQYF. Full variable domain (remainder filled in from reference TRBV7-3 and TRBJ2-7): GAGVSQTPSNKVTEKGKYVELRCDPISGHTALYWYRQSLGQGPEFLIYFQGTGAADDSGLPNDRFFAVRPEGSVSTLKIQRTERGDSAVYLCASSLTAGTSYEQYFGPGTRLTVT.

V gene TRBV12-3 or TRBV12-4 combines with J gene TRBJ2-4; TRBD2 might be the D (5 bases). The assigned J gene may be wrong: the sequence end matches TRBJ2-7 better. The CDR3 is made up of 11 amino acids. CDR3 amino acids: CATRLGDEQYF. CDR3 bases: TGTGCCACTCGTCTGGGAGACGAGCAGTACTTC.

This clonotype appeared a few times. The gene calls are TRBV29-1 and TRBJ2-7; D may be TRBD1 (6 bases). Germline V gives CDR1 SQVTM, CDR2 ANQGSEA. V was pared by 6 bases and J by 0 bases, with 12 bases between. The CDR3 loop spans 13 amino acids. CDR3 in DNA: TGCAGCGTCCTGGGACAAAACTCCTACGAGCAGTACTTC. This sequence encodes CSVLGQNSYEQYF.